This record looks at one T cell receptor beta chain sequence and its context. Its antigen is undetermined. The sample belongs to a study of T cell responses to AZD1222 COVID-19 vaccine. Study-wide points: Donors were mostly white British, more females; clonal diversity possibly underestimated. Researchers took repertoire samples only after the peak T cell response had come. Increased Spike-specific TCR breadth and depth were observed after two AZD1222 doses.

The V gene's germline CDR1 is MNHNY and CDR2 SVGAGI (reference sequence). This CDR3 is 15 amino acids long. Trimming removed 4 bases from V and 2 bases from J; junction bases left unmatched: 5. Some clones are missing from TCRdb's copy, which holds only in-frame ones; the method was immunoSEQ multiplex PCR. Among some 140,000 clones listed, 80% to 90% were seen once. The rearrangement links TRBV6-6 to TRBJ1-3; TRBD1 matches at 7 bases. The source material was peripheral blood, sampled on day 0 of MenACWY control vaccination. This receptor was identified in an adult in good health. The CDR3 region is CASSLGGPAGNTIYF. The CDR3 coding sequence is TGTGCCAGCAGTTTAGGGGGCCCTGCTGGAAACACCATATATTTT.